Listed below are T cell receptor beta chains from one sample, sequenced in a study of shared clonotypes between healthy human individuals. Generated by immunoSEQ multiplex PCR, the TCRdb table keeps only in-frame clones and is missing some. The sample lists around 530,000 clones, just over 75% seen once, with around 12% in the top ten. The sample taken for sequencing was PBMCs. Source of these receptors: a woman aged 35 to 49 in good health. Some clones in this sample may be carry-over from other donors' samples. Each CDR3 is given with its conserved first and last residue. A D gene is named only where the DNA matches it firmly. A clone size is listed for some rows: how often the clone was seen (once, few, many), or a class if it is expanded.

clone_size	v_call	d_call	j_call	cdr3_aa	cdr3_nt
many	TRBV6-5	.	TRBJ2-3	CASSLGGSTDTQYF	TGTGCCAGCAGTCTCGGGGGAAGCACAGATACGCAGTATTTT
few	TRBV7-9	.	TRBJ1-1	CASSVHGNTEAFF	TGTGCCAGCAGCGTCCACGGAAACACTGAAGCTTTCTTT
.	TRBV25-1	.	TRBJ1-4	CASSEIGQFTNEKLFF	TGTGCCAGCAGTGAGATCGGACAGTTCACTAATGAAAAACTGTTTTTT
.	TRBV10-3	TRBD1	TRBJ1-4	CAISRQGAGEKLFF	TGTGCCATCAGCCGACAGGGGGCGGGAGAAAAACTGTTTTTT
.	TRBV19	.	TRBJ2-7	CASRPGTFGDEQYF	TGTGCCAGTAGGCCCGGGACTTTCGGGGACGAGCAGTACTTC
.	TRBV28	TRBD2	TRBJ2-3	CASGIAGVLDTQYF	TGTGCCAGCGGTATAGCGGGAGTATTAGATACGCAGTATTTT
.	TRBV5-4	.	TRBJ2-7	CASSLVGRARDEQYF	TGTGCCAGCAGCTTGGTTGGTAGGGCGAGGGACGAGCAGTACTTC
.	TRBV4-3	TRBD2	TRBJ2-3	CASSQDSGDTQYF	TGCGCCAGCAGCCAAGATAGCGGGGATACGCAGTATTTT
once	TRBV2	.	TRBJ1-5	CASRSQPNQPQHF	TGTGCCAGCAGAAGCCAGCCCAATCAGCCCCAGCATTTT
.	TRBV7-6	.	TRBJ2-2	CASSKLGPGITGELFF	TGTGCCAGCAGCAAACTGGGACCGGGGATCACCGGGGAGCTGTTTTTT
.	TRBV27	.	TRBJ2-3	CASSSRARLATDTQYF	TGTGCCAGCAGTTCCCGAGCGAGGCTAGCGACAGATACGCAGTATTTT
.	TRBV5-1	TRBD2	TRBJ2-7	CASSLSSGSYEQYF	TGCGCCAGCAGCTTATCTAGCGGGAGTTACGAGCAGTACTTC
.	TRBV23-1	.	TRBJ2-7	CASSLRDPYEQYF	TGCGCCAGCAGTTTACGGGACCCCTACGAGCAGTACTTC
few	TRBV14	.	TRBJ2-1	CASSQGSALTTGEQFF	TGTGCCAGCAGCCAAGGGTCAGCGCTTACGACGGGCGAGCAGTTCTTC
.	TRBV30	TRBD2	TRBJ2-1	CAWRGLDNEQFF	TGTGCCTGGAGGGGACTAGACAATGAGCAGTTCTTC
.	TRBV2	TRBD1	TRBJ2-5	CASSPITGVSQETQYF	TGTGCCAGCAGCCCCATCACAGGGGTGAGCCAAGAGACCCAGTACTTC
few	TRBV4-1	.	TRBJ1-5	CATAPVLSNQPQHF	TGCGCCACAGCGCCGGTCCTAAGCAATCAGCCCCAGCATTTT
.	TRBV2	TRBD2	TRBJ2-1	CASSPSTSGNEQFF	TGTGCCAGCAGTCCCTCGACTAGCGGCAATGAGCAGTTCTTC
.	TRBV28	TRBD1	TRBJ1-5	CASSPQGNYQPQHF	TGTGCCAGCAGTCCACAGGGGAACTATCAGCCCCAGCATTTT
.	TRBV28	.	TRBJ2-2	CASRPGPTGTGELFF	TGTGCCAGCAGGCCTGGACCGACCGGCACCGGGGAGCTGTTTTTT
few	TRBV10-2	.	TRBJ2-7	CASRPTGTYEQYF	TGCGCCAGCAGACCAACAGGAACCTACGAGCAGTACTTC
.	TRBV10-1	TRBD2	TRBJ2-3	CASSGAGADTQYF	TGCGCCAGCAGCGGAGCGGGAGCAGATACGCAGTATTTT
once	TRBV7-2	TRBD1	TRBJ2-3	CASSLVVSRTGGTDTQYF	TGTGCCAGCAGCTTAGTGGTCAGTCGGACAGGGGGAACAGATACGCAGTATTTT
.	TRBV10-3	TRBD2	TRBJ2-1	CATGLADYNEQFF	TGTGCCACGGGACTAGCGGACTACAATGAGCAGTTCTTC
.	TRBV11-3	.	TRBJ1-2	CASSSNPGNYGYTF	TGTGCCAGCAGCTCAAATCCGGGAAACTATGGCTACACCTTC
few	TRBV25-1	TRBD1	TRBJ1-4	CASSANQGASEKLFF	TGTGCCAGCAGTGCTAATCAGGGGGCCAGCGAAAAACTGTTTTTT
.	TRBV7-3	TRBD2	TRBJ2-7	CASSFKAVGGRIYEQYF	TGTGCCAGCAGTTTTAAGGCGGTCGGCGGGAGGATCTACGAGCAGTACTTC
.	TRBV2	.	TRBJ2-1	CASREAGNEQFF	TGTGCCAGCAGAGAAGCTGGGAATGAGCAGTTCTTC
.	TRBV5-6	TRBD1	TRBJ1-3	CASRVTGSGNTIYF	TGTGCCAGCAGGGTGACAGGGTCTGGAAACACCATATATTTT
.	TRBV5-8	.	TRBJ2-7	CASSLGAGIEQYF	TGTGCCAGCAGCCTTGGGGCCGGGATCGAGCAGTACTTC
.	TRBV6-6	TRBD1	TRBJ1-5	CASGQTGDAQPQHF	TGTGCCAGCGGACAGACAGGGGATGCTCAGCCCCAGCATTTT
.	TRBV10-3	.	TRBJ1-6	CAISDSPWQGSSPLHF	TGTGCCATCAGTGACTCCCCGTGGCAGGGAAGTTCACCCCTCCACTTT
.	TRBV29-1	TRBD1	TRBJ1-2	CSVSSGQGNYGYTF	TGCAGCGTATCCTCGGGACAGGGGAACTATGGCTACACCTTC
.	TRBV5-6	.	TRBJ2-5	CASSLIQGSKTQYF	TGTGCCAGCAGCTTGATTCAGGGGAGCAAGACCCAGTACTTC
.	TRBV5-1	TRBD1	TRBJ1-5	CASSRTGDQPQHF	TGCGCCAGCTCCCGGACAGGGGATCAGCCCCAGCATTTT